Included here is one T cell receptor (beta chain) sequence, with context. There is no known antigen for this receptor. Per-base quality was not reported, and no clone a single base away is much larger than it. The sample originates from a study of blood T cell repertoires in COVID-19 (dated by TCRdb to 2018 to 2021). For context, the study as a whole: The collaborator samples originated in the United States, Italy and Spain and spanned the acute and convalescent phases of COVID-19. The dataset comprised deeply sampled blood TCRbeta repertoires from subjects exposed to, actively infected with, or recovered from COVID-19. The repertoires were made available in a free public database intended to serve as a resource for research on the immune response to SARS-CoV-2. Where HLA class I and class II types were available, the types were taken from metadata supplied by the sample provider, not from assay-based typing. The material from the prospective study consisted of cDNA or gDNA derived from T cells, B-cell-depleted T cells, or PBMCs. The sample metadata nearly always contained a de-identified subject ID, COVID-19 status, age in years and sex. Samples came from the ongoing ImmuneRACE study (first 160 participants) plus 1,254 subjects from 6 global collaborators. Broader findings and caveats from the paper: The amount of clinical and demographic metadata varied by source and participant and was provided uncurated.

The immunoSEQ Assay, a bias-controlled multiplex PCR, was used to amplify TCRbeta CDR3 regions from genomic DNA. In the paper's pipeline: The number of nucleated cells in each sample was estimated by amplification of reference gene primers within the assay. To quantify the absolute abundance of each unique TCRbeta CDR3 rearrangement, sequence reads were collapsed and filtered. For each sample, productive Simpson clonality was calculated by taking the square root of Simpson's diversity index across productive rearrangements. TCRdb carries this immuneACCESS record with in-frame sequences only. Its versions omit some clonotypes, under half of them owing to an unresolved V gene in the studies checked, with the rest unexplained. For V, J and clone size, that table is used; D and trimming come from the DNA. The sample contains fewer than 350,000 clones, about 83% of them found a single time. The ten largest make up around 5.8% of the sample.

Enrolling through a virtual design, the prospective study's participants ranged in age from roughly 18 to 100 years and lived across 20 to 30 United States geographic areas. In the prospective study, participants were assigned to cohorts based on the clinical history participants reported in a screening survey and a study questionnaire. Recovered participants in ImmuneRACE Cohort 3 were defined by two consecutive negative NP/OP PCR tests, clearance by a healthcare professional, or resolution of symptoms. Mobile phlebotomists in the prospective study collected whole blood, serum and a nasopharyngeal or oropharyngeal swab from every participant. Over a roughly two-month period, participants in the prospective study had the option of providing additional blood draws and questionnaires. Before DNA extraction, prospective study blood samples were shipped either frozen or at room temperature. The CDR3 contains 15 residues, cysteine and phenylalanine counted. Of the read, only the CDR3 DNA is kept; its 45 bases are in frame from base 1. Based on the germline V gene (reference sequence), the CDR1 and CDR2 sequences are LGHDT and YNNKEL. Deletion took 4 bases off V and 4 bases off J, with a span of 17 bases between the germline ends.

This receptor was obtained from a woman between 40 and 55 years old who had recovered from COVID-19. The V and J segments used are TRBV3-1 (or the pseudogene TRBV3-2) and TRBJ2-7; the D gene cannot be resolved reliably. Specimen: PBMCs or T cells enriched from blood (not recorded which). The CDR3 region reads CASSLTGPRGYEQYF. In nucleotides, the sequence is TGTGCCAGCAGCCTGACGGGTCCACGAGGTTACGAGCAGTACTTC.